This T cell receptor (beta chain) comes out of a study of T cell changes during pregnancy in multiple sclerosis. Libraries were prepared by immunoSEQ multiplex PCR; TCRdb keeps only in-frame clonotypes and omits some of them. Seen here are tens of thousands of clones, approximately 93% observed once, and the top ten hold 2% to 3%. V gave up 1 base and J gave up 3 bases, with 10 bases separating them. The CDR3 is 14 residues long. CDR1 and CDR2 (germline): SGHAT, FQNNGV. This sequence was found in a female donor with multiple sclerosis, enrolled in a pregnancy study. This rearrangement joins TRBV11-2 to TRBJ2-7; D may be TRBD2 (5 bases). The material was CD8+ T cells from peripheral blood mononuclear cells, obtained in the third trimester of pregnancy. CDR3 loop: CASSLGGLGYEQYF. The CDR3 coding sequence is TGTGCCAGCAGCTTAGGCGGGTTAGGCTACGAGCAGTACTTC. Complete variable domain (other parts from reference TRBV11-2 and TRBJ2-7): EAGVAQSPRYKIIEKRQSVAFWCNPISGHATLYWYQQILGQGPKLLIQFQNNGVVDDSQLPKDRFSAERLKGVDSTLKIQPAKLEDSAVYLCASSLGGLGYEQYFGPGTRLTVT.